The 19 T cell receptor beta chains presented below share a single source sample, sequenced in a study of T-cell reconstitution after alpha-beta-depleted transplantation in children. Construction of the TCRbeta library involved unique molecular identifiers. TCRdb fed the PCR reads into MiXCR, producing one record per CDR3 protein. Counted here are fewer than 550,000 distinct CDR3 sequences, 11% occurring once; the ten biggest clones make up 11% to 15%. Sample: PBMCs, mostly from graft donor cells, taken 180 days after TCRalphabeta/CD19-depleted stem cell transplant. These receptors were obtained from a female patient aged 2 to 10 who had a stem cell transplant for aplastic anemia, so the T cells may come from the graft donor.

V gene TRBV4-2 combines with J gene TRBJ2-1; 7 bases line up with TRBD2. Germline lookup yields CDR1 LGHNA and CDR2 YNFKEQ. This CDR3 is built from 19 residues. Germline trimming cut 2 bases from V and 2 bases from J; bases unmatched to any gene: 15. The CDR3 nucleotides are TGTGCCAGCAGCCAATTTCCAGCGGGATCCTCCCCAGCCTACAATGAGCAGTTCTTC. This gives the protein CASSQFPAGSSPAYNEQFF.

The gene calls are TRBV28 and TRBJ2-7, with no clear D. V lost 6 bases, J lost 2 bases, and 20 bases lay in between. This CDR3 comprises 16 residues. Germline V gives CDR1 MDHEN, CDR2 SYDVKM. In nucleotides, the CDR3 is TGTGCCAGCAGGGCCTTTCATCGTTGGGGAACCTACGAGCAGTACTTC. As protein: CASRAFHRWGTYEQYF. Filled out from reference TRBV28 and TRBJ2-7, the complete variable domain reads DVKVTQSSRYLVKRTGEKVFLECVQDMDHENMFWYRQDPGLGLRLIYFSYDVKMKEKGDIPEGYSVSREKKERFSLILESASTNQTSMYLCASRAFHRWGTYEQYFGPGTRLTVT.

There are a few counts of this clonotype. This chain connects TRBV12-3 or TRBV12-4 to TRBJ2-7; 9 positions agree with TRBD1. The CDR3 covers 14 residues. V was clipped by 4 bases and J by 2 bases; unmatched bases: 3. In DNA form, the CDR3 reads TGTGCCAGCAGTTACAGGGGGCGCCCCTACGAGCAGTACGTC. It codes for CASSYRGRPYEQYV.

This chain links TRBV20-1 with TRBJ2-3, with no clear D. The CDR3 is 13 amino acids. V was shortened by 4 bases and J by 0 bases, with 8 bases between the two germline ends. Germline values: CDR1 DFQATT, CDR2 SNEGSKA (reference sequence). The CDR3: CSATHGSTDTQYF. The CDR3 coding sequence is TGCAGTGCTACCCACGGGAGCACAGATACGCAGTATTTT.

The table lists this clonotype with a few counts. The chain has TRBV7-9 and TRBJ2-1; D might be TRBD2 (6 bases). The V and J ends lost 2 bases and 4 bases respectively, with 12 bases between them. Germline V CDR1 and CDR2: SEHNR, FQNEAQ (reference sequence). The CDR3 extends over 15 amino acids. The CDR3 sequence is CASSLPGVGYNEQFF. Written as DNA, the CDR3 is TGTGCCAGCAGCTTACCGGGAGTCGGTTACAATGAGCAGTTCTTC.

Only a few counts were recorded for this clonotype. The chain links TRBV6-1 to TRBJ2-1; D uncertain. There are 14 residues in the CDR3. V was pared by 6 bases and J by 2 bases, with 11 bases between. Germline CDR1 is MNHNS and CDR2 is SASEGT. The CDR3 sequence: CASRKALPYNEQFF. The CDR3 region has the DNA TGTGCCAGCAGGAAGGCCCTCCCCTACAATGAGCAGTTCTTC.

In nucleotides, the CDR3 is TGTGCCAGCAGTTACCTGGGGAAGCAGTACTTC. It is translated as CASSYLGKQYF. V usage is TRBV6-5 and J usage is TRBJ2-7; D is undetermined. Germline CDR1 is MNHEY and CDR2 is SVGAGI. The CDR3 totals 11 residues. V was clipped by 2 bases and J by 8 bases, with 7 bases between them.

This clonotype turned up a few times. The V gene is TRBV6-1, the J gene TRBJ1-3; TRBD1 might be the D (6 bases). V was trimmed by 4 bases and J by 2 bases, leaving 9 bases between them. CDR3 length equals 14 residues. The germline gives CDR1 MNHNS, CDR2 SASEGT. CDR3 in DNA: TGTGCCAGCAGTGTCAGGGGAGCTGGAAACACCATATATTTT. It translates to CASSVRGAGNTIYF.

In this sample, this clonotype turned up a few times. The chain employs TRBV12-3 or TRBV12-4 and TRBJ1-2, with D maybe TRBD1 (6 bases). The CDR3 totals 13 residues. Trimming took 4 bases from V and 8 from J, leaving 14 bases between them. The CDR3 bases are TGTGCCAGCAGTTCCTACAGGGAAGGGGGCTACACCTTC. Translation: CASSSYREGGYTF.

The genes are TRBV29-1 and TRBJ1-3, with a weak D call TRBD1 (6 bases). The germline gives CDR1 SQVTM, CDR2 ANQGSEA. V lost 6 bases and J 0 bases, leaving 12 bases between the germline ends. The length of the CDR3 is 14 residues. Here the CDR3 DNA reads TGCAGCGTCTCGGACAGCCTCTCTGGAAACACCATATATTTT. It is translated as CSVSDSLSGNTIYF. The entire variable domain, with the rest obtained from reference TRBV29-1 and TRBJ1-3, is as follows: SAVISQKPSRDICQRGTSLTIQCQVDSQVTMMFWYRQQPGQSLTLIATANQGSEATYESGFVIDKFPISRPNLTFSTLTVSNMSPEDSSIYLCSVSDSLSGNTIYFGEGSWLTVV.

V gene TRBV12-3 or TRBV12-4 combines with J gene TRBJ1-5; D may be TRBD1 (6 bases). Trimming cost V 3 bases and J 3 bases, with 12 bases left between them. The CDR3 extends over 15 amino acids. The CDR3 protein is CASSLTGDLNQPQHF. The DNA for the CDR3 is TGTGCCAGCAGTTTGACAGGTGACCTCAATCAGCCCCAGCATTTT.

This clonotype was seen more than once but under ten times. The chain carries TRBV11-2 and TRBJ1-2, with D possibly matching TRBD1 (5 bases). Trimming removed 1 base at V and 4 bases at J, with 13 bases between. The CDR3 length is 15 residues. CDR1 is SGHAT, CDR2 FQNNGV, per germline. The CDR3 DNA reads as TGTGCCAGCAGCTTAGGCAGGGACGTTGGCTATGGCTACACCTTC. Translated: CASSLGRDVGYGYTF.

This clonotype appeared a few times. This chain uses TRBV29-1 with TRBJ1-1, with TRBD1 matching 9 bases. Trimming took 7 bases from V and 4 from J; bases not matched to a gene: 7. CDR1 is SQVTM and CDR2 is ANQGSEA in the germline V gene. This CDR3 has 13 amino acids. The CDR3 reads CSGTTGGSTEAFF. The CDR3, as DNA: TGCAGCGGGACGACAGGGGGGAGCACTGAAGCTTTCTTT.

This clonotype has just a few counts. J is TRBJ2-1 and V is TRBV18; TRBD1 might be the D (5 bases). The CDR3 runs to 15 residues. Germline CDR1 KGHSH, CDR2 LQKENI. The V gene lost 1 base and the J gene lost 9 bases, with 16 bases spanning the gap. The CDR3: CASSPHRLLGREQFF. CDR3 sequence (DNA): TGTGCCAGCTCACCACACCGGCTGTTGGGGCGTGAGCAGTTCTTC.

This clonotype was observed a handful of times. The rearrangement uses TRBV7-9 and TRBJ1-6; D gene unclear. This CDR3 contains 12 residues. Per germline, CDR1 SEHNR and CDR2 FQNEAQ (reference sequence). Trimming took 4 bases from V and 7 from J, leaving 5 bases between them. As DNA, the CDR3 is TGTGCCAGCAGCTCTCAAAATTCACCCCTCCACTTT. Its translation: CASSSQNSPLHF.

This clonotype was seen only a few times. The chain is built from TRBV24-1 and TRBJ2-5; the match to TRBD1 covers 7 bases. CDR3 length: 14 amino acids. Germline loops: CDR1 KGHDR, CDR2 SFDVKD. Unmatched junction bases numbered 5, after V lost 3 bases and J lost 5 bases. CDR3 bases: TGTGCCACCAGTGATGCGACAGGGATCGAGACCCAGTACTTC. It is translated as CATSDATGIETQYF.

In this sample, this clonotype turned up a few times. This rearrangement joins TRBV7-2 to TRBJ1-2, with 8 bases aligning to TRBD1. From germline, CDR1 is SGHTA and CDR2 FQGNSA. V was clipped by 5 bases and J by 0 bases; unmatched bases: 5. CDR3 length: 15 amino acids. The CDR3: CASSTATGANYGYTF. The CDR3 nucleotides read TGTGCCAGCAGCACGGCGACAGGGGCTAACTATGGCTACACCTTC.

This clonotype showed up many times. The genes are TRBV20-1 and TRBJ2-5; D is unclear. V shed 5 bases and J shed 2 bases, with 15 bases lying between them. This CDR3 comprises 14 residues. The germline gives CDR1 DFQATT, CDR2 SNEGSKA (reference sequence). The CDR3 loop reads CSALSRIGQETQYF. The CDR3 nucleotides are TGCAGTGCTCTTAGCAGGATAGGGCAAGAGACCCAGTACTTC.

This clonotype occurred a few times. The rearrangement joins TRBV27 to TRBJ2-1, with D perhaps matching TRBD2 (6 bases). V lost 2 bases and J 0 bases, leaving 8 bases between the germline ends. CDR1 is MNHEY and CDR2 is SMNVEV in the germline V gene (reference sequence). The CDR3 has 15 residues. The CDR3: CASSLRGTSYNEQFF. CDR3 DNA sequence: TGTGCCAGCAGTTTACGGGGGACCTCCTACAATGAGCAGTTCTTC.